A single sample gave rise to the 23 T cell receptor beta chains below, sequenced in a study of Graves' ophthalmopathy and Graves' hyperthyroidism. Amplification of TCR beta CDR3 regions used RNA transcripts. A first-round RT-PCR used HTBI primers, followed by a second-round multiplex PCR. TCRdb reanalysed the multiplex PCR reads using MiXCR and keeps one entry per CDR3 protein. The sample yields just over 600,000 distinct CDR3 sequences, about 20% seen once. Sequenced input: peripheral blood. The receptors were sampled from a woman aged 18-29 years with stable Graves' hyperthyroidism. Some clones in this sample may be carry-over from other donors' samples.

Many counts were recorded for this clonotype. The J gene is TRBJ2-1, the V gene TRBV5-5; D call uncertain. From germline, CDR1 is SGHKS and CDR2 YYEKEE (reference sequence). The CDR3 is made up of 12 amino acids. Trimming took off 2 bases at V and 10 bases at J, with 10 bases between the two ends. DNA of the CDR3: TGTGCCAGCAGCTTACTGGGTGGGGAGCAGTTCTTC. As protein: CASSLLGGEQFF.

This clonotype has ten or more counts. V and J are TRBV7-3 and TRBJ2-2; D might be TRBD2 (6 bases). Germline CDR1 and CDR2: SGHTA and FQGTGA. The CDR3 is 15 amino acids. V lost 6 bases and J lost 1, with 12 bases in between. The CDR3, as DNA: TGTGCCAGCAGTTGGGATAGCGGGAACACCGGGGAGCTGTTTTTT. Translation gives CASSWDSGNTGELFF.

This clonotype came up once. The gene calls are TRBV6-1 and TRBJ2-7; TRBD1 agrees at 9 bases. The germline CDR1 and CDR2 sequences are MNHNS and SASEGT. The CDR3 consists of 15 residues. V shed 6 bases, J shed 2 bases, and the junction held 8 bases outside the gene matches. The DNA of the CDR3 is TGTGCCAGCAGCCTGCAAGGGACAGGGACCTACGAGCAGTACTTC. Protein sequence: CASSLQGTGTYEQYF.

The table lists this clonotype with many counts. J is TRBJ2-4 and V is TRBV2; 10 nucleotides agree with TRBD2. Germline-derived CDR1 and CDR2 are SNHLY and FYNNEI. The V segment lost 0 bases and the J segment 1 base; nucleotides outside the gene matches: 9. The CDR3 spans 19 residues. The CDR3 sequence is CASSEAGAGGPMAKNIQYF. The DNA for the CDR3 is TGTGCCAGCAGTGAAGCGGGAGCGGGAGGGCCCATGGCCAAAAACATTCAGTACTTC.

This clonotype was found many times. The chain combines TRBV7-2 with TRBJ2-7, with D hard to call. Between the trimmed V and J ends, which lost 0 bases and 6 bases, there was a span of 15 bases. The CDR3 extends over 15 amino acids. CDR1 SGHTA and CDR2 FQGNSA come from the germline V gene. The CDR3 DNA sequence: TGTGCCAGCAGCTTAGCGGATGTCAGGTTGGGCGAGCAGTACTTC. It codes for CASSLADVRLGEQYF.

The gene calls are TRBV28 and TRBJ2-7; D is possibly TRBD2 (5 bases). CDR3 length equals 15 residues. CDR1 is MDHEN, CDR2 SYDVKM, per germline. The V and J ends lost 7 bases and 2 bases respectively, with 18 bases between them. This CDR3 is CASIKPGIRAYEQYF. The DNA for the CDR3 is TGTGCCAGCATTAAGCCGGGAATTCGGGCCTACGAGCAGTACTTC.

This clonotype showed up many times. The rearrangement joins TRBV5-1 to TRBJ2-7; D ambiguous. V lost 4 bases, J lost 4 bases, and 18 bases lay in between. The CDR3 covers 15 residues. Germline CDR1 is SGHRS and CDR2 is YFSETQ. CDR3 sequence (DNA): TGCGCCAGCAGCATAGGGCCGAGTCGCGAATACGAGCAGTACTTC. Its translation is CASSIGPSREYEQYF.

V usage is TRBV20-1 and J usage is TRBJ2-7, with 7 nucleotides matching TRBD2. This CDR3 spans 17 amino acids. The germline V gene has CDR1 DFQATT and CDR2 SNEGSKA (reference sequence). Trimming removed 6 bases from V and 1 base from J; junction bases left unmatched: 18. Here the CDR3 reads CSARPLGGRSPSYEQYF. The CDR3 DNA reads as TGCAGTGCACGACCGCTGGGAGGGCGCTCCCCTTCCTACGAGCAGTACTTC.

V and J are TRBV24-1 and TRBJ2-5, with D tentatively TRBD1 (5 bases). The germline V gene has CDR1 KGHDR and CDR2 SFDVKD. Between the trimmed V and J ends, which lost 3 bases and 3 bases, there was a span of 13 bases. This CDR3 contains 15 residues. CDR3 region: CATSDPQGTEETQYF. In DNA, the CDR3 is TGTGCCACCAGTGATCCCCAGGGTACCGAAGAGACCCAGTACTTC.

This clonotype was recorded at least ten times. The chain employs TRBV6-1 and TRBJ2-7; tentatively, D is TRBD2 (6 bases). Germline V gene data show CDR1 as MNHNS and CDR2 as SASEGT. The CDR3 spans 15 residues. V lost 3 bases to trimming and J lost 3 bases, with 15 bases between them. CDR3 coding DNA: TGTGCCAGCAGTGATGTAGGAGGGCCCGACTACGAGCAGTACTTC. It specifies CASSDVGGPDYEQYF.

This clonotype was counted at least ten times. J is TRBJ1-1 and V is TRBV12-3 or TRBV12-4; D perhaps matches TRBD1 (5 bases). V was cut by 6 bases and J by 0 bases, with 8 bases left in between. CDR3 length: 13 residues. The CDR3 nucleotides are TGTGCCAGCAGACTCAGGGTGAACACTGAAGCTTTCTTT. It encodes CASRLRVNTEAFF.

This clonotype was recorded many times. This chain links TRBV20-1 with TRBJ2-7, with 7 bases aligning to TRBD1. Germline values: CDR1 DFQATT, CDR2 SNEGSKA (reference sequence). This CDR3 is built from 12 residues. CDR3 region: CSALRDSYEQYF. CDR3 DNA: TGCAGCGCCCTAAGGGACAGCTACGAGCAGTACTTC.

V is TRBV19 and J is TRBJ2-7, with D maybe TRBD1 (5 bases). Germline CDR1 and CDR2: LNHDA and SQIVND (reference sequence). The CDR3 is made up of 16 amino acids. V was cut by 0 bases and J by 0 bases, with 12 bases left in between. As DNA, the CDR3 is TGTGCCAGTAGTATAGAGATCAACAGGCGCTCCTACGAGCAGTACTTC. Its translation: CASSIEINRRSYEQYF.

V is TRBV9 and J is TRBJ2-7; TRBD1 agrees at 8 bases. The germline CDR1 and CDR2 sequences are SGDLS and YYNGEE. The ends lost 4 bases at V and 7 bases at J; junction bases unmatched: 10. The CDR3 consists of 14 residues. The CDR3 sequence is CASSPLGQGGEQYF. In DNA form, the CDR3 reads TGTGCCAGCAGCCCACTCGGACAGGGCGGGGAGCAGTACTTC.

This clonotype occurred a few times. V and J are TRBV5-5 and TRBJ1-5; possible D gene TRBD1, 5 bases. Trimming removed 0 bases at V and 3 bases at J, with 13 bases between. The germline V gene encodes CDR1 SGHKS and CDR2 YYEKEE (reference sequence). The CDR3 is 16 residues long. The CDR3 loop is CASSLDPGRINQPQHF. The DNA of the CDR3 is TGTGCCAGCAGCTTGGACCCGGGACGGATCAATCAGCCCCAGCATTTT. The full variable domain, in which reference TRBV5-5 and TRBJ1-5 provide the parts outside the CDR3, is DAGVTQSPTHLIKTRGQQVTLRCSPISGHKSVSWYQQVLGQGPQFIFQYYEKEERGRGNFPDRFSARQFPNYSSELNVNALLLGDSALYLCASSLDPGRINQPQHFGDGTRLSIL.

This clonotype came up a few times. The chain combines TRBV6-2 or TRBV6-3 with TRBJ1-5; 8 bases fit TRBD1. Trimming removed 6 bases from V and 0 bases from J; junction bases left unmatched: 16. The CDR3 is made up of 19 amino acids. Germline CDR1 reads MNHEY; CDR2 reads SVGEGT. The chain's CDR3 is CASRRGRQGARYSNQPQHF. The DNA for the CDR3 is TGTGCCAGCAGGCGCGGGCGGCAGGGGGCCCGATATAGCAATCAGCCCCAGCATTTT.

This clonotype was seen many times. J is TRBJ1-2 and V is TRBV6-1; 7 nucleotides agree with TRBD1. This CDR3 contains 14 residues. The V gene end was trimmed by 7 bases and the J gene end by 4 bases; junction bases not matched to a gene: 9. Germline-derived CDR1 and CDR2 are MNHNS and SASEGT. CDR3 nucleotide sequence: TGTGCCAGCATAGATAGACAGGGCGGCTATGGCTACACCTTC. The encoded protein is CASIDRQGGYGYTF.

This clonotype was detected many times. The V call is TRBV2, the J call TRBJ2-5; TRBD1 matches 7 bases. Germline V lookup: CDR1 SNHLY, CDR2 FYNNEI. Losses at the gene ends were 10 bases for V and 7 bases for J; bases not matched to a gene: 9. The CDR3 consists of 12 residues. The CDR3 loop is CATQGEPGTQYF. The CDR3 region has the DNA TGTGCCACCCAGGGGGAACCTGGGACCCAGTACTTC.

This clonotype was picked up many times. The chain uses TRBV20-1 and TRBJ2-5; tentative D call: TRBD2 (6 bases). Per germline, CDR1 DFQATT and CDR2 SNEGSKA (reference sequence). This CDR3 region has 15 residues. V lost 0 bases, J lost 0 bases, and 11 bases lay in between. The DNA of the CDR3 is TGCAGTGCTAGAGATTTCCGGGGGTACCAAGAGACCCAGTACTTC. It yields the protein CSARDFRGYQETQYF.

In its sample, this clonotype was seen many times. The chain combines TRBV28 with TRBJ2-7; 11 bases are a match to TRBD2. Unmatched junction bases numbered 6, after V lost 2 bases and J lost 6 bases. The CDR3 spans 15 residues. Germline assignment: CDR1 MDHEN and CDR2 SYDVKM. CDR3 nucleotide sequence: TGTGCCAGCAGTTTAACTAGCGGGAGTGTAGGCGAGCAGTACTTC. Translated: CASSLTSGSVGEQYF.

Points on this clonotype: As the CDR3 is not closed by the conserved phenylalanine or tryptophan, this likely results from a read error. The chain employs TRBV6-1 and TRBJ1-2; no definite D call. Trimming took off 7 bases at V and 1 base at J, with 16 bases between the two ends. The CDR3 contains 15 residues. Germline-derived CDR1 and CDR2 are MNHNS and SASEGT. The CDR3 region has the DNA TGTGCCAGCACCTGGTCAGTCCAATTTAACTATGGCTACACCATC. Translating gives CASTWSVQFNYGYTI.

Many counts were recorded for this clonotype. Here the CDR3 DNA reads TGTGCCAGCAGTTTACGGTACAGACCCTACGAGCAGTACTTC. It translates to CASSLRYRPYEQYF. This chain connects TRBV12-3 or TRBV12-4 to TRBJ2-7, with D unresolved. The CDR3 runs to 14 residues. The V gene lost 2 bases and the J gene lost 2 bases, with 10 bases spanning the gap.

This clonotype appeared once. One base away lies a much larger clone, so this may be a sequencing read error. The chain carries TRBV28 and TRBJ2-5; the D gene is possibly TRBD1 (6 bases). CDR1 MDHEN and CDR2 SYDVKM come from the germline V gene. The CDR3 spans 13 residues. CDR3 sequence (DNA): TGTGCCAGCAGTTACACAGGGCAGGAGACCCAGGACTTC. Amino acids: CASSYTGQETQDF.